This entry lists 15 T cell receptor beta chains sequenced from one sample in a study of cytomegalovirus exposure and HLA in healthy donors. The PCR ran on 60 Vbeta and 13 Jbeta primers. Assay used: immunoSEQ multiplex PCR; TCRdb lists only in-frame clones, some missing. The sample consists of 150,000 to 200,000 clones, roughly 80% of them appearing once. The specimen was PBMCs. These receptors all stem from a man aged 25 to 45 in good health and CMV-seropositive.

This chain's CDR3 is CASSAPPTYEQYF. The CDR3 DNA sequence: TGTGCCAGCAGTGCACCACCTACCTACGAGCAGTACTTC. The genes are TRBV27 and TRBJ2-7; D is undetermined. The germline V gene encodes CDR1 MNHEY and CDR2 SMNVEV (reference sequence). This CDR3 is built from 13 residues. Trimming removed 5 bases at V and 2 bases at J, with 10 bases between.

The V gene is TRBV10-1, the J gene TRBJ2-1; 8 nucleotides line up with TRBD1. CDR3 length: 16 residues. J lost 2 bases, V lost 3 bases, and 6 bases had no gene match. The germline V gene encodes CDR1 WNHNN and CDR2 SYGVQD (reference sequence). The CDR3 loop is CASSDAGTGTYNEQFF. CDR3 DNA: TGCGCCAGCAGTGATGCCGGGACAGGAACCTACAATGAGCAGTTCTTC.

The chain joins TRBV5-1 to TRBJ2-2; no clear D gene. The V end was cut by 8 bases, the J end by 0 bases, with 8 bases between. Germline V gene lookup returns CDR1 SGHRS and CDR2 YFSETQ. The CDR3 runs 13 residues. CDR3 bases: TGCGCCAGTACAATGACGAACACCGGGGAGCTGTTTTTT. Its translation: CASTMTNTGELFF. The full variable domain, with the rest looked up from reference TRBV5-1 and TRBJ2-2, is KAGVTQTPRYLIKTRGQQVTLSCSPISGHRSVSWYQQTPGQGLQFLFEYFSETQRNKGNFPGRFSGRQFSNSRSEMNVSTLELGDSALYLCASTMTNTGELFFGEGSRLTVL.

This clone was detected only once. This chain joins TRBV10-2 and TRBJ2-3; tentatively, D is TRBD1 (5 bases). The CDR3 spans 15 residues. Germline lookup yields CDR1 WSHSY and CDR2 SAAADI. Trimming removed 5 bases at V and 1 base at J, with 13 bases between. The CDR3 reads CASSPGLGGTDTQYF. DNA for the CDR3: TGCGCCAGCAGTCCAGGTCTAGGGGGCACAGATACGCAGTATTTT.

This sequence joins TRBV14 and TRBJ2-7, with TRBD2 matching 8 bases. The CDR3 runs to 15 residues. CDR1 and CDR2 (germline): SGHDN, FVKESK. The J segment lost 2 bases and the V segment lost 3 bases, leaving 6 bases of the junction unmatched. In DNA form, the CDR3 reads TGTGCCAGCAGCCAGGATAGCGGGGTTACCTACGAGCAGTACTTC. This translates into CASSQDSGVTYEQYF.

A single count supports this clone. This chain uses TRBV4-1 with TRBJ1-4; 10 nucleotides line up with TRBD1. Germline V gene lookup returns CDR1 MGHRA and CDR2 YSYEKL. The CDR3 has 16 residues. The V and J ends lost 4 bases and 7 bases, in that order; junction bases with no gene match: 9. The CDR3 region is CASSLHTGTGAEKLFF. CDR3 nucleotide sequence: TGCGCCAGCAGCCTGCACACCGGGACAGGGGCTGAAAAACTGTTTTTT.

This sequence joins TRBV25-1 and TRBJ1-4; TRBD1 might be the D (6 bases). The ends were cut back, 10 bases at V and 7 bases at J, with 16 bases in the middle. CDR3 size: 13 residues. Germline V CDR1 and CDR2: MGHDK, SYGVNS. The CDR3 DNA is TGTGCCACCCAACCAGGGGTCGGTGAAAAACTGTTTTTT. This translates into CATQPGVGEKLFF.

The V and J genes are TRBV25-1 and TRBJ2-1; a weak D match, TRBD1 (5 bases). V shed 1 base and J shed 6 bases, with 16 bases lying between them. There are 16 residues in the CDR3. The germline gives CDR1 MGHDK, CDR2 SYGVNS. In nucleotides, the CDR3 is TGTGCCAGCAGTGAATCAGGGCGGAATATGCCCAATGAGCAGTTCTTC. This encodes CASSESGRNMPNEQFF. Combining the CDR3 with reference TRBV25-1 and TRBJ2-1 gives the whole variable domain EADIYQTPRYLVIGTGKKITLECSQTMGHDKMYWYQQDPGMELHLIHYSYGVNSTEKGDLSSESTVSRIRTEHFPLTLESARPSHTSQYLCASSESGRNMPNEQFFGPGTRLTVL.

CDR3 loop: CASQRTGDSYEQYF. CDR3 coding DNA: TGTGCCAGCCAGAGGACAGGGGACTCCTACGAGCAGTACTTC. The chain recombines TRBV19 with TRBJ2-7; 9 bases agree with TRBD1. This CDR3 spans 14 amino acids. Germline CDR1 and CDR2: LNHDA and SQIVND (reference sequence). Germline trimming cut 9 bases from V and 0 bases from J; bases unmatched to any gene: 6.

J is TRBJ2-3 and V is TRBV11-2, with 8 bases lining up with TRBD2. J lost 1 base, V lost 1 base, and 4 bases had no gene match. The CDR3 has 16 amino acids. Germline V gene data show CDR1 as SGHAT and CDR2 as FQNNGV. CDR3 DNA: TGTGCCAGCAGCTTAGCTCGGCGGGGGGGCACAGATACGCAGTATTTT. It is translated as CASSLARRGGTDTQYF.

The CDR3 DNA reads TGTGCCAGCTCACCTCGGGGAGGCCCGAGGTCCTACGAGCAGTACTTC. Amino acid sequence: CASSPRGGPRSYEQYF. The genes are TRBV18 and TRBJ2-7, with TRBD2 as a possible D gene (6 bases). The V gene's germline CDR1 is KGHSH and CDR2 LQKENI. Trimming cost V 3 bases and J 1 base, with 16 bases left between them. The CDR3 extends over 16 amino acids.

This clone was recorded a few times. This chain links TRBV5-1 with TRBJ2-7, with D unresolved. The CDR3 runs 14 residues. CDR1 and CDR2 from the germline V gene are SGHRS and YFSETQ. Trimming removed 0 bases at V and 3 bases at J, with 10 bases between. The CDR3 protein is CASSLASGHYEQYF. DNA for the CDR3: TGCGCCAGCAGCTTGGCTTCCGGTCACTACGAGCAGTACTTC.

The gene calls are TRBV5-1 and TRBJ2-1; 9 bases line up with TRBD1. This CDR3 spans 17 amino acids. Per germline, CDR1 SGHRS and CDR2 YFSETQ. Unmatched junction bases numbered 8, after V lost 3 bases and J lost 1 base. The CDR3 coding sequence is TGCGCCAGCAGCTACTCCTATGGACAGGGGTCCTACAATGAGCAGTTCTTC. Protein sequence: CASSYSYGQGSYNEQFF.

The CDR3 reads CASSPTGRNTIYF. CDR3 coding DNA: TGTGCCAGCAGCCCGACAGGCAGAAACACCATATATTTT. The chain recombines TRBV5-4 with TRBJ1-3, with D perhaps TRBD1 (6 bases). Germline V CDR1 and CDR2: SGHNT, YYREEE (reference sequence). Trimming removed 4 bases at V and 5 bases at J, with 10 bases between. This CDR3 comprises 13 residues.

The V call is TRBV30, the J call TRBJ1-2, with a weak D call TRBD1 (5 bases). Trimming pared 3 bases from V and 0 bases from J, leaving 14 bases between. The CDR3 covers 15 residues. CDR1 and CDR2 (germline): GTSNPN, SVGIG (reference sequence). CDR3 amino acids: CAWRAGFRANYGYTF. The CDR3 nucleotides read TGTGCCTGGAGGGCAGGGTTTCGGGCTAACTATGGCTACACCTTC.